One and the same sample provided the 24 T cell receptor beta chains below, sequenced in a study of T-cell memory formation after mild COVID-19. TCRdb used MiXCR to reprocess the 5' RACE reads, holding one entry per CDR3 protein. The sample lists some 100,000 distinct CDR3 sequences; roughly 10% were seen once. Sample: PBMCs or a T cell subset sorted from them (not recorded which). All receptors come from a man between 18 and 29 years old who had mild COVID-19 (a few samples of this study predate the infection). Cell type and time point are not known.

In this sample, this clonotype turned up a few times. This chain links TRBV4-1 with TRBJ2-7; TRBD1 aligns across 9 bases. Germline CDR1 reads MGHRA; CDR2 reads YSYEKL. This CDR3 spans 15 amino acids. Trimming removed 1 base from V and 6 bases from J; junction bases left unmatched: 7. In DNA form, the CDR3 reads TGCGCCAGCAGCCAAGGCGGGACAGGGAATCCCGAGCAGTACTTC. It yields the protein CASSQGGTGNPEQYF.

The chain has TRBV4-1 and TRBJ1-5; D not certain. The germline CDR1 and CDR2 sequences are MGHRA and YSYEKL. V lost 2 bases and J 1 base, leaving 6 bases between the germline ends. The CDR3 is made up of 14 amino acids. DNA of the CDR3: TGCGCCAGCAGCCAACAGGAGAGCAATCAGCCCCAGCATTTT. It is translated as CASSQQESNQPQHF.

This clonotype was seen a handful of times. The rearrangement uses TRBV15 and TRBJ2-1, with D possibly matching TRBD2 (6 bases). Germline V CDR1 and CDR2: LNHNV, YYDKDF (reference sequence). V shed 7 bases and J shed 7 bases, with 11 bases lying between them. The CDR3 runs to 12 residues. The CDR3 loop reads CATIGTRNEQFF. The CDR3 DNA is TGTGCCACCATAGGGACTCGGAATGAGCAGTTCTTC.

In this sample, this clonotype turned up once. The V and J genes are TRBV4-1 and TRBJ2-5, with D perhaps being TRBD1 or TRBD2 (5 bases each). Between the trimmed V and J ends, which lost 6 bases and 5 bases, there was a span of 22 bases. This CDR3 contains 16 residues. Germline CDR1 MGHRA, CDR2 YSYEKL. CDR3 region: CASRRTTDYASETQYF. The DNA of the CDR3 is TGCGCCAGCAGGCGTACGACAGACTATGCTTCGGAGACCCAGTACTTC.

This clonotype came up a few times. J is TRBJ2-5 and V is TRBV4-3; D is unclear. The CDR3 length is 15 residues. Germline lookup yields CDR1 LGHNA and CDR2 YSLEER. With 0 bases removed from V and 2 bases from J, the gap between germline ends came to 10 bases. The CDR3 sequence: CASSQEIRVQETQYF. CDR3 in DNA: TGCGCCAGCAGCCAAGAGATAAGAGTTCAAGAGACCCAGTACTTC.

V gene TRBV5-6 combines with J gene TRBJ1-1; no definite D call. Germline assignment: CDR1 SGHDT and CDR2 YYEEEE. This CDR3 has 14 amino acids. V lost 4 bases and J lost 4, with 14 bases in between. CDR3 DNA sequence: TGTGCCAGCAGCGGTACCGCGGGGATCACTGAAGCTTTCTTT. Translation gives CASSGTAGITEAFF.

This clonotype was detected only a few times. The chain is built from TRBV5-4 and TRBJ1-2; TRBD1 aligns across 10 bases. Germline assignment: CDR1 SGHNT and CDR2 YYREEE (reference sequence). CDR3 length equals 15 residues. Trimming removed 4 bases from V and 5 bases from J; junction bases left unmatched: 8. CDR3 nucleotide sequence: TGTGCCAGCAGCCAACCGGGACAGGGGCATTATGGCTACACCTTC. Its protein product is CASSQPGQGHYGYTF.

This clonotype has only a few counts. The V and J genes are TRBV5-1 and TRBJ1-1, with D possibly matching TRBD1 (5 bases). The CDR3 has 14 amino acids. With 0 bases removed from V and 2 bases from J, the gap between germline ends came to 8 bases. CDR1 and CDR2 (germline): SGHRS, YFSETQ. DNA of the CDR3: TGCGCCAGCAGCTTGGCCGGGGCCAACACTGAAGCTTTCTTT. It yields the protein CASSLAGANTEAFF.

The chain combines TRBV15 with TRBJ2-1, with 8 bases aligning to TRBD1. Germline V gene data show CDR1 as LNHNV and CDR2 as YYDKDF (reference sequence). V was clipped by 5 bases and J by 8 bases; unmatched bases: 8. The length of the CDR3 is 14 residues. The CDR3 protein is CATSWDRPRHEQFF. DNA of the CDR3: TGTGCCACCAGCTGGGACAGGCCTCGCCATGAGCAGTTCTTC.

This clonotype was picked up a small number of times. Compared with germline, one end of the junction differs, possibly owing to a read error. CDR3 DNA sequence: TGTGCTAGCAGCTTAGGCGAGGGTCAGCCCCAGCATTTT. It yields the protein CASSLGEGQPQHF. The genes are TRBV7-7 and TRBJ1-5; D not certain. The CDR3 spans 13 residues. The germline gives CDR1 SSHAT, CDR2 FNYEAQ (reference sequence).

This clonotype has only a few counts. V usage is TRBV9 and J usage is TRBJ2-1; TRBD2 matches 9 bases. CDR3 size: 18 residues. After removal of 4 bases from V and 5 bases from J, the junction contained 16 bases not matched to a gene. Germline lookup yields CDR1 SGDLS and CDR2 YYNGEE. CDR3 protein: CASSTQTSGLGWNNEQFF. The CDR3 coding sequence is TGTGCCAGCAGCACCCAGACTAGCGGACTGGGGTGGAACAATGAGCAGTTCTTC. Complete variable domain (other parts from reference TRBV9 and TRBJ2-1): DSGVTQTPKHLITATGQRVTLRCSPRSGDLSVYWYQQSLDQGLQFLIQYYNGEERAKGNILERFSAQQFPDLHSELNLSSLELGDSALYFCASSTQTSGLGWNNEQFFGPGTRLTVL.

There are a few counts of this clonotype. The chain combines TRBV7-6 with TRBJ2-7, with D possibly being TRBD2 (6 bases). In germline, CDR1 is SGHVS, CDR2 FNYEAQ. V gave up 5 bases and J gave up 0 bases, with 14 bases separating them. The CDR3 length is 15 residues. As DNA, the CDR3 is TGTGCCAGCAGCCCCTGGCGGGGCAGCTCCTACGAGCAGTACTTC. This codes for CASSPWRGSSYEQYF.

This CDR3 reads CASSFIGGLRLDEQYF. The CDR3 nucleotides are TGTGCCAGCAGTTTCATAGGCGGACTCCGGTTGGACGAGCAGTACTTC. V and J are TRBV27 and TRBJ2-7; possible D gene TRBD2, 5 bases. Germline CDR1 MNHEY, CDR2 SMNVEV (reference sequence). The CDR3 totals 16 residues. V was shortened by 3 bases and J by 5 bases, with 20 bases between the two germline ends.

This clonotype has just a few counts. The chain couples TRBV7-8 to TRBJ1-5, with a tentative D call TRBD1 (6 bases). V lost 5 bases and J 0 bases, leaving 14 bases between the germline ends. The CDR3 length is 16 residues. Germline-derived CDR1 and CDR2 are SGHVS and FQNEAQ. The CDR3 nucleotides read TGTGCCAGCAGCCATAGAGCAGGGGATAGCAATCAGCCCCAGCATTTT. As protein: CASSHRAGDSNQPQHF. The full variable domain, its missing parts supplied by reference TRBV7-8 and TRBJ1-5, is GAGVSQSPRYKVAKRGQDVALRCDPISGHVSLFWYQQALGQGPEFLTYFQNEAQLDKSGLPSDRFFAERPEGSVSTLKIQRTQQEDSAVYLCASSHRAGDSNQPQHFGDGTRLSIL.

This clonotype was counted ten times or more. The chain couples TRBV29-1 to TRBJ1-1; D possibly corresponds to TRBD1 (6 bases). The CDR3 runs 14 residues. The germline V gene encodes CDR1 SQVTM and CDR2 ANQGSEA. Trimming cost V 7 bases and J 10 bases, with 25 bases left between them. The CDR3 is CSGGLRTATLGAFF. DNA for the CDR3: TGCAGCGGTGGACTGCGGACAGCGACTCTGGGAGCTTTCTTT.

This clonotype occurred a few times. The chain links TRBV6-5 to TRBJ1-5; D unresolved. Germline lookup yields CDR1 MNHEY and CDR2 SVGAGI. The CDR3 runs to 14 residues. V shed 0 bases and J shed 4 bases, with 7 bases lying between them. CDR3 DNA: TGTGCCAGCAGTTACTCGACGGATAATCAGCCCCAGCATTTT. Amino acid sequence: CASSYSTDNQPQHF.

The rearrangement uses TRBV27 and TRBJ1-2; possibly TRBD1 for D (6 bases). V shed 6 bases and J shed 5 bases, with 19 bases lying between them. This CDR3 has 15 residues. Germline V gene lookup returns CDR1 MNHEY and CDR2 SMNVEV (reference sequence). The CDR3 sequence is CASRTTGTTGYGYTF. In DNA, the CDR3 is TGTGCCAGCAGAACCACAGGGACCACGGGGTATGGCTACACCTTC.

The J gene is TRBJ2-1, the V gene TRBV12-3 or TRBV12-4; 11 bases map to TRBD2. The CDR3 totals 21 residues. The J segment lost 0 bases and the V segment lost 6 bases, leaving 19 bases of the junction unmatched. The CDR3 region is CASRPPRSLAGGSSSYNEQFF. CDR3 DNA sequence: TGTGCCAGCAGGCCCCCCAGGAGCCTAGCGGGGGGCTCTAGCTCCTACAATGAGCAGTTCTTC.

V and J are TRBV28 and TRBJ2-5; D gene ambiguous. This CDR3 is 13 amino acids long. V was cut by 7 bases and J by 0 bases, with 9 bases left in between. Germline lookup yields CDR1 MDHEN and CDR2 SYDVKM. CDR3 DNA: TGTGCCAGCACCCCTAAACACCAAGAGACCCAGTACTTC. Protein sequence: CASTPKHQETQYF. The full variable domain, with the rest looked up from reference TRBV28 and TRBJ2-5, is DVKVTQSSRYLVKRTGEKVFLECVQDMDHENMFWYRQDPGLGLRLIYFSYDVKMKEKGDIPEGYSVSREKKERFSLILESASTNQTSMYLCASTPKHQETQYFGPGTRLLVL.

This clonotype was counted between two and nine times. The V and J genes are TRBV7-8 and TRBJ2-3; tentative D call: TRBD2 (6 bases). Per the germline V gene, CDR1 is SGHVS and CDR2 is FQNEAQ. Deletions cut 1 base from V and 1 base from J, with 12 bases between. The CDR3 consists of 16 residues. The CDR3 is CASSLVWPSGTDTQYF. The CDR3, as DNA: TGTGCCAGCAGCTTAGTATGGCCTAGCGGCACAGATACGCAGTATTTT.

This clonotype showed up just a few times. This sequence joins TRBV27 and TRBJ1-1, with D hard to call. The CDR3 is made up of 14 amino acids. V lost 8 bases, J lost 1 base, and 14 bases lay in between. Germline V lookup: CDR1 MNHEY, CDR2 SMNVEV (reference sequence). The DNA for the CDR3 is TGTGCCAGCTGGCTTGGGAGGCGGAACACTGAAGCTTTCTTT. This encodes CASWLGRRNTEAFF.

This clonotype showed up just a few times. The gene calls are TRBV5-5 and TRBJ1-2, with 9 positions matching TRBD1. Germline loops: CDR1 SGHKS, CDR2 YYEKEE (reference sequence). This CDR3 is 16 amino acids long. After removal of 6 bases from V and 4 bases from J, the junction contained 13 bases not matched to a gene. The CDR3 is CASTETGGRSIYGYTF. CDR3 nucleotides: TGTGCCAGCACCGAAACAGGGGGCAGAAGTATCTATGGCTACACCTTC.

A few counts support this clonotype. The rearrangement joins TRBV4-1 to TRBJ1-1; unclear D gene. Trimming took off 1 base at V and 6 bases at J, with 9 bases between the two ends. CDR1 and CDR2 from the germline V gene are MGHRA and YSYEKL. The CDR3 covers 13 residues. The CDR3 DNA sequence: TGCGCCAGCAGCCAAGTAGGAGGGTCTGAAGCTTTCTTT. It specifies CASSQVGGSEAFF.

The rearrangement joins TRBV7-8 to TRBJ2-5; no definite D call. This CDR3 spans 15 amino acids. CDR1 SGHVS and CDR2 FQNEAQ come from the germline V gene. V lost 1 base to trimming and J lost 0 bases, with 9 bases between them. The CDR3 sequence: CASSLGRRNQETQYF. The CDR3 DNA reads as TGTGCCAGCAGCTTAGGTCGAAGGAACCAAGAGACCCAGTACTTC. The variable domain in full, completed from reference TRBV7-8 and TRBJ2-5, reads GAGVSQSPRYKVAKRGQDVALRCDPISGHVSLFWYQQALGQGPEFLTYFQNEAQLDKSGLPSDRFFAERPEGSVSTLKIQRTQQEDSAVYLCASSLGRRNQETQYFGPGTRLLVL.